Below, 20 T cell receptor beta chains from the same sample are listed, as sequenced in a study of CD8+CD57+ T cells in acquired aplastic anemia. CDR3 and TCR beta VDJ profiling relied on genomic DNA as the template. TCRdb independently ran MiXCR on the reads; one entry per CDR3 protein. This sample yields around 51,000 distinct CDR3 sequences, of which around 72% are seen a single time; 34% belongs to the top ten. Sequences were obtained from sorted CD4+, CD8+, or CD8+CD57+ T cells (not recorded which) from PBMCs. These receptors were obtained from a human donor in good health, serving as a control.

This clonotype was picked up many times. The rearrangement joins TRBV3-1 to TRBJ1-4; D is uncertain. Germline values: CDR1 LGHDT, CDR2 YNNKEL (reference sequence). CDR3 size: 16 residues. V lost 1 base, J lost 8 bases, and 17 bases lay in between. DNA of the CDR3: TGTGCCAGCAGCCAAGGAACGGCCAAGGGTAGGGAAAAACTGTTTTTT. Its protein is CASSQGTAKGREKLFF.

V gene TRBV4-3 combines with J gene TRBJ2-7; 9 positions agree with TRBD1. This CDR3 comprises 17 residues. Trimming cost V 2 bases and J 7 bases; bases outside gene matches: 15. Germline CDR1 LGHNA, CDR2 YSLEER. CDR3 in amino acids: CASSQPLTGQGSREQYF. The CDR3 DNA reads as TGCGCCAGCAGCCAACCCCTGACGGGACAGGGATCGCGGGAGCAGTACTTC.

The chain uses TRBV15 and TRBJ1-2; no firm D call. Germline V gives CDR1 LNHNV, CDR2 YYDKDF (reference sequence). The CDR3 has 15 residues. V lost 0 bases to trimming and J lost 7 bases, with 15 bases between them. CDR3 region: CATSRDLARPSGYTF. The DNA of the CDR3 is TGTGCCACCAGCAGAGATTTGGCAAGGCCGAGTGGCTACACCTTC.

Turning to this clonotype: The junction departs from the called germline gene at one end, perhaps through a read error. The CDR3 nucleotides are TGTGCCAGCAGCCTAAGTACTAGCGGACTAGTCTTC. Residues: CASSLSTSGLVF. J is TRBJ2-6 and V is TRBV11-3; 8 nucleotides agree with TRBD2. The CDR3 runs to 12 residues. The germline V gene has CDR1 SGHNT and CDR2 YENEEA.

This rearrangement joins TRBV19 to TRBJ1-5; D possibly corresponds to TRBD1 (5 bases). From germline, CDR1 is LNHDA and CDR2 SQIVND (reference sequence). The CDR3 sequence is 13 residues long. Trimming took 6 bases from V and 5 from J, leaving 11 bases between them. As DNA, the CDR3 is TGTGCCAGTAGAAAGACAGCTCATCAGCCCCAGCATTTT. Translating gives CASRKTAHQPQHF.

V is TRBV5-1 and J is TRBJ1-1; TRBD1 might be the D (6 bases). Germline-derived CDR1 and CDR2 are SGHRS and YFSETQ. The CDR3 is made up of 17 amino acids. V was trimmed by 1 base and J by 0 bases, leaving 16 bases between them. CDR3 in DNA: TGCGCCAGCAGCTTGCGGGACAAGGGATGGGTGAACACTGAAGCTTTCTTT. This translates into CASSLRDKGWVNTEAFF.

The V gene is TRBV7-2, the J gene TRBJ1-1, with unresolved D. The V gene lost 2 bases and the J gene lost 1 base, with 5 bases spanning the gap. CDR3 length: 13 amino acids. Germline CDR1 and CDR2: SGHTA and FQGNSA. DNA of the CDR3: TGTGCCAGCAGCTTATCAAGGAACACTGAAGCTTTCTTT. This codes for CASSLSRNTEAFF.

The rearrangement uses TRBV25-1 and TRBJ2-7, with D possibly called TRBD1 or TRBD2 (5 bases each). The CDR3 is 15 amino acids. Germline CDR1 and CDR2: MGHDK and SYGVNS. Trimming removed 5 bases at V and 2 bases at J, with 16 bases between. The CDR3 sequence: CASSPLGVLTYEQYF. The CDR3 DNA sequence: TGTGCCAGCAGTCCCTTGGGGGTCCTTACCTACGAGCAGTACTTC.

V and J are TRBV19 and TRBJ2-1; 8 nucleotides align to TRBD2. Germline lookup yields CDR1 LNHDA and CDR2 SQIVND (reference sequence). The CDR3 has 15 residues. V lost 6 bases to trimming and J lost 8 bases; unmatched junction nucleotides: 12. CDR3 amino acids: CASRRAGGLWDEQFF. CDR3 DNA: TGTGCCAGTAGAAGGGCGGGAGGCCTTTGGGATGAGCAGTTCTTC.

As for this clonotype: The junction departs from germline at one end; a sequencing error may be responsible. The V call is TRBV2, the J call TRBJ2-5; D is unclear. The CDR3 loop spans 13 amino acids. CDR1 is SNHLY and CDR2 is FYNNEI in the germline V gene. This CDR3 reads CASSKGLQETQYF. CDR3 sequence (DNA): TGTGCAAGCAGCAAAGGGCTGCAAGAGACCCAGTACTTC.

This clonotype was observed a few times. The V and J genes are TRBV29-1 and TRBJ2-5; maybe TRBD1 (7 bases). There are 16 residues in the CDR3. The V and J ends lost 3 bases and 5 bases respectively, with 22 bases between them. The germline CDR1 and CDR2 sequences are SQVTM and ANQGSEA. The CDR3 loop is CSVDHPGGSTVETQYF. The CDR3 bases are TGCAGCGTTGATCACCCAGGGGGGAGTACGGTGGAGACCCAGTACTTC.

V gene TRBV15 combines with J gene TRBJ2-3, with 12 bases aligning to TRBD2. The length of the CDR3 is 16 residues. V was pared by 3 bases and J by 5 bases, with 6 bases of the junction left unmatched. CDR1 and CDR2 (germline): LNHNV, YYDKDF (reference sequence). The CDR3 bases are TGTGCCACCAGCAGTGGACTAGCGGGGCACCGAGATACGCAGTATTTT. Translation gives CATSSGLAGHRDTQYF.

The V and J genes are TRBV20-1 and TRBJ1-1; 9 bases line up with TRBD1. Trimming removed 6 bases from V and 2 bases from J; junction bases left unmatched: 7. This CDR3 has 14 amino acids. CDR1 is DFQATT and CDR2 is SNEGSKA in the germline V gene (reference sequence). The CDR3 sequence is CSAANRGRNTEAFF. The DNA of the CDR3 is TGCAGTGCCGCGAACAGGGGGCGCAACACTGAAGCTTTCTTT.

The V call is TRBV2, the J call TRBJ2-7; 8 nucleotides agree with TRBD2. Germline V lookup: CDR1 SNHLY, CDR2 FYNNEI. Losses at the gene ends were 5 bases for V and 6 bases for J; bases not matched to a gene: 6. This CDR3 has 13 residues. CDR3 amino acids: CASSLAGLGEQYF. The CDR3 bases are TGTGCCAGCAGTTTAGCGGGACTAGGCGAGCAGTACTTC.

The rearrangement joins TRBV7-3 to TRBJ2-3; D ambiguous. Trimming pared 5 bases from V and 1 base from J, leaving 13 bases between. CDR3 length: 15 amino acids. Germline V gives CDR1 SGHTA, CDR2 FQGTGA. CDR3 sequence (DNA): TGTGCCAGCAGCAAGACGGAAGTACGCACAGATACGCAGTATTTT. It codes for CASSKTEVRTDTQYF.

This clonotype was counted a few times. This sequence joins TRBV10-3 and TRBJ1-1; a weak D match, TRBD1 (5 bases). The germline gives CDR1 ENHRY, CDR2 SYGVKD. The CDR3 length is 15 residues. V was clipped by 0 bases and J by 5 bases, with 13 bases between them. The CDR3 nucleotides read TGTGCCATCAGTGAGTCCCGCCAGGGAGGGACTGAAGCTTTCTTT. Its protein is CAISESRQGGTEAFF.

The gene calls are TRBV10-2 and TRBJ2-1; 10 bases match TRBD1. The CDR3 runs to 15 residues. The V and J ends lost 7 bases and 5 bases, in that order; junction bases with no gene match: 8. Germline CDR1 and CDR2: WSHSY and SAAADI. CDR3 sequence: CASKRDRGDHNEQFF. CDR3 bases: TGCGCCAGCAAACGGGACAGGGGTGACCACAATGAGCAGTTCTTC.

This clonotype was counted many times. The chain uses TRBV7-8 and TRBJ2-7; weak D call: TRBD1 (6 bases). V was cut by 3 bases and J by 6 bases, with 15 bases left in between. The CDR3 runs 14 residues. From germline, CDR1 is SGHVS and CDR2 FQNEAQ. The CDR3 DNA sequence: TGTGCCAGCAGCTTCAGGGGACCGGTCGGCGAGCAGTACGTC. Its translation is CASSFRGPVGEQYV.

The chain employs TRBV2 and TRBJ2-5; no reliable D call. The length of the CDR3 is 11 residues. Germline V gives CDR1 SNHLY, CDR2 FYNNEI. V lost 7 bases and J 5 bases, leaving 8 bases between the germline ends. DNA of the CDR3: TGTGCCAGCATGACGGCGGAGACCCAGTACTTC. Amino acids: CASMTAETQYF.

A word on this clonotype: The junction does not match germline at one end; this may be a read error. CDR3 protein: CASSYYQESYEQYF. In DNA form, the CDR3 reads TGTGCCAGCAGTTATTACCAGGAATCCTACGAGCAGTACTTC. This chain links TRBV10-3 with TRBJ2-7; no reliable D call. Germline V gene lookup returns CDR1 ENHRY and CDR2 SYGVKD. The length of the CDR3 is 14 residues.